Shown below are 13 T cell receptor beta chains from a single sample sequenced in a study of beta chain features in type 1 diabetes. Expressed TCRB transcripts were sequenced, since all the RNA that had been isolated was reverse transcribed. TCRdb's table, derived via immunoSEQ multiplex PCR, lists solely in-frame clones and lacks some. Seen here are about 180,000 clones, 10% to 15% observed once, and the top ten hold roughly 0.56%. The specimen sequenced was central memory CD4+ T cells from blood. The origin of the receptors is a woman aged 18-30 years in good health.

This clone was seen a handful of times. The V and J genes are TRBV20-1 and TRBJ1-2, with TRBD1 as a possible D gene (5 bases). Trimming removed 0 bases from V and 8 bases from J, with 7 bases in between. This CDR3 is built from 11 residues. CDR1 and CDR2 from the germline V gene are DFQATT and SNEGSKA (reference sequence). The CDR3 here is CSARESGGYTF. The CDR3 nucleotides read TGCAGTGCTAGAGAGTCAGGGGGCTACACCTTC.

This clone showed up just a few times. J is TRBJ2-2 and V is TRBV9; tentatively, D is TRBD1 (6 bases). V dropped 4 bases and J dropped 5 bases, with 12 bases sitting between them. Germline CDR1 reads SGDLS; CDR2 reads YYNGEE. The CDR3 totals 14 residues. The CDR3 spells CASSTQGWTGELFF. The CDR3 DNA reads as TGTGCCAGCAGCACCCAGGGGTGGACCGGGGAGCTGTTTTTT.

This clone was detected only a few times. V gene TRBV10-3 combines with J gene TRBJ2-3; 8 nucleotides line up with TRBD1. This CDR3 has 14 residues. The V and J ends lost 6 bases and 5 bases, in that order; junction bases with no gene match: 7. Per the germline V gene, CDR1 is ENHRY and CDR2 is SYGVKD. The CDR3 is CAIRSDRVVDTQYF. CDR3 nucleotide sequence: TGTGCCATCAGGTCGGACAGGGTAGTAGATACGCAGTATTTT.

This clone was counted a few times. This chain links TRBV29-1 with TRBJ2-7; no firm D call. Trimming pared 4 bases from V and 3 bases from J, leaving 10 bases between. Germline loops: CDR1 SQVTM, CDR2 ANQGSEA. The CDR3 covers 12 residues. The CDR3 loop reads CSVVVEVYEQYF. The CDR3 region has the DNA TGCAGCGTTGTGGTCGAGGTCTACGAGCAGTACTTC.

This clone was counted a few times. The gene calls are TRBV7-3 and TRBJ2-1; 8 bases map to TRBD2. The CDR3 is 15 residues long. Trimming cost V 5 bases and J 8 bases; bases outside gene matches: 11. Germline lookup yields CDR1 SGHTA and CDR2 FQGTGA. CDR3 sequence (DNA): TGTGCCAGCAGCCTGACGGGACTAGGAGGCTATGAGCAGTTCTTC. Its translation: CASSLTGLGGYEQFF.

This clone was seen more than once but under ten times. The genes are TRBV5-1 and TRBJ2-5, with 7 bases identical to TRBD1. The junction had 3 bases not matched to a gene; V was cut back by 0 bases and J by 4 bases. Germline-derived CDR1 and CDR2 are SGHRS and YFSETQ. This CDR3 has 14 residues. The CDR3 spells CASSLDRGGETQYF. In nucleotides, the CDR3 is TGCGCCAGCAGCTTGGACAGGGGCGGAGAGACCCAGTACTTC. Full variable domain (missing parts from reference TRBV5-1 and TRBJ2-5): KAGVTQTPRYLIKTRGQQVTLSCSPISGHRSVSWYQQTPGQGLQFLFEYFSETQRNKGNFPGRFSGRQFSNSRSEMNVSTLELGDSALYLCASSLDRGGETQYFGPGTRLLVL.

The chain employs TRBV7-2 and TRBJ1-5; 7 bases agree with TRBD1. From germline, CDR1 is SGHTA and CDR2 FQGNSA. J gave up 5 bases and V 5 bases, and 6 bases lay outside the gene matches. This CDR3 is built from 14 residues. The CDR3 nucleotides are TGTGCCAGCAGCCTGCGACAGGGTCATCAGCCCCAGCATTTT. Its protein is CASSLRQGHQPQHF.

The chain couples TRBV29-1 to TRBJ2-1, with 9 bases matching TRBD2. V lost 4 bases to trimming and J lost 5 bases; unmatched junction nucleotides: 6. Germline-derived CDR1 and CDR2 are SQVTM and ANQGSEA. The CDR3 runs 14 residues. CDR3 bases: TGCAGCGTTGGAAGGGCGGGAGGGCACAATGAGCAGTTCTTC. Residues: CSVGRAGGHNEQFF.

This chain links TRBV2 with TRBJ1-5; 7 bases line up with TRBD1. There are 15 residues in the CDR3. V was clipped by 5 bases and J by 6 bases; unmatched bases: 10. Germline V gene sequence: CDR1 SNHLY, CDR2 FYNNEI. Here the CDR3 DNA reads TGTGCCAGCAGTAGGGACAGTATTTCGCGTCAGCCCCAGCATTTT. Amino acids: CASSRDSISRQPQHF.

In its sample, this clone was seen a few times. The rearrangement joins TRBV7-2 to TRBJ2-1, with 9 nucleotides matching TRBD2. This CDR3 has 17 amino acids. The germline gives CDR1 SGHTA, CDR2 FQGNSA. V lost 4 bases and J lost 1; bases outside the gene matches: 8. CDR3 DNA: TGTGCCAGCAGCTCCCTAGCGGGAAGGGGGTCCTACAATGAGCAGTTCTTC. Protein sequence: CASSSLAGRGSYNEQFF.

This clone was picked up a small number of times. The chain has TRBV11-2 and TRBJ2-1; perhaps TRBD2 as D (6 bases). CDR3 length equals 15 residues. CDR1 and CDR2 (germline): SGHAT, FQNNGV. Between the trimmed V and J ends, which lost 3 bases and 7 bases, there was a span of 16 bases. The DNA for the CDR3 is TGTGCCAGCAGCTTCGTACAGGTTGGAGGGAATGAGCAGTTCTTC. Translation gives CASSFVQVGGNEQFF.

V and J are TRBV11-2 and TRBJ2-5; a possible D gene is TRBD1 (5 bases). Germline V gene lookup returns CDR1 SGHAT and CDR2 FQNNGV. Trimming pared 1 base from V and 5 bases from J, leaving 14 bases between. This CDR3 spans 15 amino acids. The CDR3 protein is CASSLGQGWWETQYF. DNA of the CDR3: TGTGCCAGCAGCTTAGGGCAGGGTTGGTGGGAGACCCAGTACTTC.

The rearrangement links TRBV4-3 to TRBJ2-1, with 12 bases lining up with TRBD2. The CDR3 loop spans 17 amino acids. Trimming cost V 2 bases and J 1 base; bases outside gene matches: 3. Germline loops: CDR1 LGHNA, CDR2 YSLEER. The CDR3 nucleotides are TGCGCCAGCAGCCAACCCGGACTAGCGGGATCCTACAATGAGCAGTTCTTC. Protein product: CASSQPGLAGSYNEQFF.